This TCR beta chain was sequenced for a study of T cells in Graves' hyperthyroidism and ophthalmopathy. A word on this clonotype: One end of the junction varies from germline; a read error may be responsible.

TCR beta CDR3 regions were amplified from RNA transcripts. An initial round of RT-PCR targeting the TCR CDR3 relied on the HTBI primer set. TCRdb passed the multiplex PCR reads through MiXCR, listing each CDR3 protein once. The sample lists approximately 500,000 distinct CDR3 sequences, about 45% occurring once. Germline V gene data show CDR1 as SGHTA and CDR2 as FQGTGA. The CDR3 loop spans 16 amino acids. This sequence joins TRBV7-3 and TRBJ2-1; D is undetermined. Sequenced input: peripheral blood or thyroid tissue (not recorded which). This clonotype was sampled from a woman aged 18-29 years with Graves' hyperthyroidism. The CDR3 nucleotides read TGTGCCAGCAGCTTAGGTGGCCGGATTTCCTACCATGAGCAGTTCTTC. This sequence encodes CASSLGGRISYHEQFF.